The following is a T cell receptor beta chain sequence with its context. As handled by the study authors: For nucleated cells, counts were estimated from reference gene primer amplification. Sequenced by immunoSEQ multiplex PCR; TCRdb stores in-frame clones only, minus some. V and J calls and clone size follow that table, whereas D and trimming were derived from the DNA. The sample consists of tens of thousands of clones, around nine tenths of them appearing once. The data were obtained in a study of blood T cell repertoires in COVID-19. Across the study: Samples of COVID-19 (acute and convalescent) were obtained from the United States, Italy and Spain. T cells, B-cell-depleted T cells, or PBMCs provided the cDNA or gDNA that served as material.

This CDR3 contains 15 residues. V was shortened by 3 bases and J by 4 bases, with 15 bases between the two germline ends. The germline CDR1 and CDR2 sequences are MGHDK and SYGVNS. Sample: peripheral blood. The clonotype comes from an elderly woman with active or convalescent COVID-19. This chain uses TRBV25-1 with TRBJ1-2, with a possible D match to TRBD1 (6 bases). The CDR3 protein is CASSDEAQGIYGYTF. The CDR3 region has the DNA TGTGCCAGCAGTGATGAAGCACAGGGTATCTATGGCTACACCTTC.